This entry concerns a single TCR beta chain. The data stem from a study of CD8+CD57+ T cells in acquired aplastic anemia. Study-wide background: Isolated CD4+ and CD8+ cells, once sorted, yielded DNA averaging around 3.1 ug. Healthy donor sequencing depth: 9.5 million to 10.8 million CD4+, roughly 11 million CD8+ reads.

Genomic DNA, the template, was used for profiling of the TCR beta VDJ and CDR3. TCRdb reprocessed the reads via MiXCR and lists one record per CDR3 protein. The sample yields about 190,000 distinct CDR3 sequences, around half seen once. The germline V gene has CDR1 LNHDA and CDR2 SQIVND (reference sequence). After removal of 6 bases from V and 6 bases from J, the junction contained 9 bases not matched to a gene. This CDR3 has 15 amino acids. The chain joins TRBV19 to TRBJ1-2, with 11 bases fitting TRBD1. Source material: sorted CD4+, CD8+, or CD8+CD57+ T cells (not recorded which) from PBMCs. The sequence was collected from a human donor in good health, serving as a control. CDR3 sequence: CASSTGQGVGDGYTF. Written as DNA, the CDR3 is TGTGCCAGTAGCACGGGACAGGGGGTCGGAGATGGCTACACCTTC.